These 14 T cell receptor beta chains were sequenced from one sample in a study of cytomegalovirus exposure and HLA in healthy donors. The PCR employed 60 Vbeta primers together with 13 Jbeta primers. Libraries were prepared by immunoSEQ multiplex PCR; TCRdb keeps only in-frame clonotypes and omits some of them. Among more than 120,000 clones listed, roughly 80% were seen once. Sequencing used PBMCs. The receptors derive from a woman in her twenties or thirties in good health and CMV-seronegative.

The chain is built from TRBV11-3 and TRBJ2-5; 7 nucleotides align to TRBD2. V lost 5 bases and J lost 2; bases outside the gene matches: 8. The CDR3 runs to 15 residues. Per the germline V gene, CDR1 is SGHNT and CDR2 is YENEEA. CDR3 sequence reads: CASSDGTGGQETQYF. DNA of the CDR3: TGTGCCAGCAGCGACGGGACGGGAGGTCAAGAGACCCAGTACTTC.

The chain is built from TRBV30 and TRBJ1-6; D remains unclear. CDR1 and CDR2 from the germline V gene are GTSNPN and SVGIG (reference sequence). The CDR3 totals 14 residues. V lost 1 base, J lost 4 bases, and 8 bases lay in between. The CDR3 here is CAWSDTRYNSPLHF. Written as DNA, the CDR3 is TGTGCCTGGAGTGACACCCGTTATAATTCACCCCTCCACTTT.

The CDR3 sequence: CAISESRTEETQYF. CDR3 DNA: TGTGCCATCAGTGAGTCGAGGACAGAAGAGACCCAGTACTTC. V is TRBV10-3 and J is TRBJ2-5; D may be TRBD1 (6 bases). Trimming shortened V by 0 bases and J by 3 bases, and 8 bases separated the two germline ends. Looked up from germline, CDR1 is ENHRY and CDR2 is SYGVKD. The CDR3 consists of 14 residues.

CDR3 DNA: TGTGCCATCAGTTTCCAGGGGGCCGGAAACACCATATATTTT. Its protein is CAISFQGAGNTIYF. The chain couples TRBV10-3 to TRBJ1-3, with 8 bases that match TRBD1. The V and J ends lost 5 bases and 4 bases, in that order; junction bases with no gene match: 4. This CDR3 contains 14 residues. Germline V gives CDR1 ENHRY, CDR2 SYGVKD.

The chain employs TRBV19 and TRBJ2-7; D gene ambiguous. The V end was cut by 3 bases, the J end by 3 bases, with 15 bases between. This CDR3 is 15 amino acids long. The germline gives CDR1 LNHDA, CDR2 SQIVND (reference sequence). The CDR3 sequence is CASSIMAGFDYEQYF. The CDR3, as DNA: TGTGCCAGTAGTATTATGGCAGGTTTTGACTACGAGCAGTACTTC.

J is TRBJ1-1 and V is TRBV5-1; 8 bases fit TRBD1. CDR3 length: 16 amino acids. CDR1 and CDR2 from the germline V gene are SGHRS and YFSETQ. Unmatched junction bases numbered 15, after V lost 5 bases and J lost 6 bases. The chain's CDR3 is CASSSDPDRGYAEAFF. The CDR3 DNA sequence: TGCGCCAGCAGTTCTGACCCTGACAGGGGCTACGCTGAAGCTTTCTTT.

The chain couples TRBV18 to TRBJ1-6; the match to TRBD1 covers 8 bases. CDR1 and CDR2 from the germline V gene are KGHSH and LQKENI. V lost 0 bases to trimming and J lost 9 bases; unmatched junction nucleotides: 4. The CDR3 extends over 15 amino acids. The CDR3 reads CASSPPTGEGSPLHF. The CDR3 region has the DNA TGTGCCAGCTCACCACCGACAGGGGAGGGTTCACCCCTCCACTTT. The whole variable domain, remainder taken from reference TRBV18 and TRBJ1-6, is NAGVMQNPRHLVRRRGQEARLRCSPMKGHSHVYWYRQLPEEGLKFMVYLQKENIIDESGMPKERFSAEFPKEGPSILRIQQVVRGDSAAYFCASSPPTGEGSPLHFGNGTRLTVT.

CDR3 sequence: CASTTGQQYGYTF. For the CDR3, the DNA is TGTGCCAGCACTACGGGACAACAATATGGCTACACCTTC. The chain is built from TRBV28 and TRBJ1-2; tentative D call: TRBD1 (6 bases). The germline V and J ends were trimmed by 7 bases and 5 bases, with 14 bases remaining between them. The germline CDR1 and CDR2 sequences are MDHEN and SYDVKM. This CDR3 has 13 residues.

This rearrangement joins TRBV30 to TRBJ1-2; D perhaps matches TRBD1 (5 bases). V shed 8 bases and J shed 7 bases, with 17 bases lying between them. This CDR3 spans 12 amino acids. Per the germline V gene, CDR1 is GTSNPN and CDR2 is SVGIG (reference sequence). CDR3 protein: CAKEGPWPGYTF. The CDR3 coding sequence is TGTGCCAAGGAGGGACCTTGGCCTGGCTACACCTTC.

The chain uses TRBV7-8 and TRBJ2-3; D not resolved. Looked up from germline, CDR1 is SGHVS and CDR2 is FQNEAQ. The CDR3 sequence is 14 residues long. Between the trimmed V and J ends, which lost 1 base and 1 base, there was a span of 6 bases. The CDR3 nucleotides read TGTGCCAGCAGCTTAGGTCAGGGCACAGATACGCAGTATTTT. Residues: CASSLGQGTDTQYF.

The table lists this clone with a few counts. V is TRBV6-6 and J is TRBJ1-5, with TRBD1 as a possible D gene (5 bases). The CDR3 sequence is 12 residues long. CDR1 and CDR2 (germline): MNHNY, SVGAGI (reference sequence). In DNA, the CDR3 is TGTGTCACCGGGGGAAGCAATCAGCCCCAGCATTTT. It is translated as CVTGGSNQPQHF.

CDR3 DNA sequence: TGTGCCAGCTCACCGAGACTAGCGGGGGAAGAGACCCAGTACTTC. Its translation is CASSPRLAGEETQYF. This chain links TRBV18 with TRBJ2-5; 12 bases line up with TRBD2. Germline V gives CDR1 KGHSH, CDR2 LQKENI. After removal of 3 bases from V and 3 bases from J, the junction contained 2 bases not matched to a gene. CDR3 length equals 15 residues.

The count of this clone is one. The chain combines TRBV19 with TRBJ1-1; 7 bases line up with TRBD1. CDR1 LNHDA and CDR2 SQIVND come from the germline V gene (reference sequence). This CDR3 spans 17 amino acids. V lost 3 bases, J lost 0 bases, and 10 bases stayed unmatched. CDR3: CASSMGQRLAMNTEAFF. The DNA for the CDR3 is TGTGCCAGTAGTATGGGACAGCGTCTGGCCATGAACACTGAAGCTTTCTTT.

The J gene is TRBJ1-2, the V gene TRBV6-6, with TRBD1 identical over 7 bases. The CDR3 has 15 residues. Trimming took 4 bases from V and 9 from J; bases not matched to a gene: 14. Germline CDR1 is MNHNY and CDR2 is SVGAGI (reference sequence). The CDR3 sequence is CASSLPRDRLYSYTF. Here the CDR3 DNA reads TGTGCCAGCAGTTTACCCCGGGACAGACTTTATAGCTACACCTTC.